This TCR beta chain emerged from a study of technical replicates of blood from a handful of donors. J was trimmed by 5 bases and V by 3 bases; bases with no gene match: 4. The CDR3 loop spans 15 amino acids. Germline CDR1 reads PRHDT; CDR2 reads FYEKMQ (reference sequence). The repertoire was sequenced with immunoSEQ multiplex PCR; TCRdb's copy has only in-frame clones and lacks some. The sample holds 100,000 or so clones, 95% to 96% seen once. The source material was T cells isolated from PBMCs. This TCR came from a human donor in good health. This chain links TRBV13 with TRBJ2-2, with 9 positions matching TRBD1. The CDR3 sequence is CASSLDRGGTGELFF. The CDR3 DNA reads TGTGCCAGCAGCTTGGACAGGGGAGGGACCGGGGAGCTGTTTTTT.